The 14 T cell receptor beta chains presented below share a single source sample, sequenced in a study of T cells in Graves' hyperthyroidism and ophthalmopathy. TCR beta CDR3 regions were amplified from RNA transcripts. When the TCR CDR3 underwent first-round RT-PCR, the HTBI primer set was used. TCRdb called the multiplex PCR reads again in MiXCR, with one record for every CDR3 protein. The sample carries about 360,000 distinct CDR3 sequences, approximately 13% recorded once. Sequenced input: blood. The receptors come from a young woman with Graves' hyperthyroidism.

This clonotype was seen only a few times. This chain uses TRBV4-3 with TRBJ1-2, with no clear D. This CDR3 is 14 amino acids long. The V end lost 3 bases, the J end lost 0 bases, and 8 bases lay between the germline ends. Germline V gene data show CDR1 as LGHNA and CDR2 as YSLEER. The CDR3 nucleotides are TGCGCCAGCAGCCAGGAGGGAACTAACTATGGCTACACCTTC. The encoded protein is CASSQEGTNYGYTF.

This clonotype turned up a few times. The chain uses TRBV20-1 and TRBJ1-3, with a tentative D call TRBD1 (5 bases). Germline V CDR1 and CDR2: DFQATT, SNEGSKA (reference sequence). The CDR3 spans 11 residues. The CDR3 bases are TGCGCGGAAGGGGCTGGAAACACCATATATTTT. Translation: CAEGAGNTIYF.

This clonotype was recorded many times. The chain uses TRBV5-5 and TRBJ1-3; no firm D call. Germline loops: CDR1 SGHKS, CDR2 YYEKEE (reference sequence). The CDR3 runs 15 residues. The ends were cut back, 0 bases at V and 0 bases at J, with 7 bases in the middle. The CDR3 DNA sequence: TGTGCCAGCAGCTTGGAACCGAACTCTGGAAACACCATATATTTT. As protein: CASSLEPNSGNTIYF. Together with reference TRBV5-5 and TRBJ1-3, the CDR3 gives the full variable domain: DAGVTQSPTHLIKTRGQQVTLRCSPISGHKSVSWYQQVLGQGPQFIFQYYEKEERGRGNFPDRFSARQFPNYSSELNVNALLLGDSALYLCASSLEPNSGNTIYFGEGSWLTVV.

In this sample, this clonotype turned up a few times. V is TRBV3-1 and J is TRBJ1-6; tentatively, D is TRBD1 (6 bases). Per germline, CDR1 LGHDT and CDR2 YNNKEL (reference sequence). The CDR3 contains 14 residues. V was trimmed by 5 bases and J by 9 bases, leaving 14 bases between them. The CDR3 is CASSAEGGGSPLHF. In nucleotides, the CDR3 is TGTGCCAGCAGCGCCGAGGGGGGTGGTTCACCCCTCCACTTT.

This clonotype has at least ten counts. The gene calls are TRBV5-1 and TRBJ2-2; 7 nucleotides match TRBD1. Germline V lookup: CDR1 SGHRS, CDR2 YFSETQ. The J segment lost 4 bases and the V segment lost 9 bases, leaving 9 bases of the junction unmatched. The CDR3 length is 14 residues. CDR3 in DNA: TGCGCCACCAGGGACAGTCGATTCACCGGGGAGCTGTTTTTT. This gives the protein CATRDSRFTGELFF.

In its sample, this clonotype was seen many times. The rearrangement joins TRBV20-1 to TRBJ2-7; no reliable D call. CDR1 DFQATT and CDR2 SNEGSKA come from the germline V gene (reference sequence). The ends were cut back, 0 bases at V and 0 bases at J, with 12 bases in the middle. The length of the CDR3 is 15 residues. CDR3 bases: TGCAGTGCTAGAGATCTCCTCGGCCGCTCCTACGAGCAGTACTTC. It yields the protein CSARDLLGRSYEQYF.

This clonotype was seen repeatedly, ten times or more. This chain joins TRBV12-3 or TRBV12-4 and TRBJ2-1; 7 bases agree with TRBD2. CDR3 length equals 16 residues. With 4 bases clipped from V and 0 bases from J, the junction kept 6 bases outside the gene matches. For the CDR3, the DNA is TGTGCCAGCAGTTGGGAGGGTCGGGCCTCCTACAATGAGCAGTTCTTC. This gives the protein CASSWEGRASYNEQFF.

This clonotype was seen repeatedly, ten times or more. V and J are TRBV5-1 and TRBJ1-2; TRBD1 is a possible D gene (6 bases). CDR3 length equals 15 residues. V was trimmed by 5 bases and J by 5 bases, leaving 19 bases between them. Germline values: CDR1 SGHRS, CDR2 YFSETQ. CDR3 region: CASSEPGQSTYGYTF. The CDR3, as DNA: TGCGCCAGCAGTGAGCCCGGACAGTCCACATATGGCTACACCTTC.

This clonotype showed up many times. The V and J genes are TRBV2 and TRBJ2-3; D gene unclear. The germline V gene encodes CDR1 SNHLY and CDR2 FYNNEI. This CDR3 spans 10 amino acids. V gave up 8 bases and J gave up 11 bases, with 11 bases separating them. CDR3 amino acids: CASLAFEQYF. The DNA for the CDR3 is TGTGCCAGCCTTGCCTTTGAGCAGTATTTT.

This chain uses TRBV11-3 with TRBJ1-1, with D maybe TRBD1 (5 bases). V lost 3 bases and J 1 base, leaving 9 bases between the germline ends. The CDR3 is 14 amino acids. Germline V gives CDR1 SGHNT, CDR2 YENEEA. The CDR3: CASSFTGENTEAFF. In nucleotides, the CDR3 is TGTGCCAGCAGCTTCACAGGTGAGAACACTGAAGCTTTCTTT.

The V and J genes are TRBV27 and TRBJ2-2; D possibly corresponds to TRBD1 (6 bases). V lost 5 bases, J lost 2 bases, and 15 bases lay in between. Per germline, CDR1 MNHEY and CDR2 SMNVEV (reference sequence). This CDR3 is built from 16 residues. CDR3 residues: CASSPGPGVNTGELFF. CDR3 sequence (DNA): TGTGCCAGCAGTCCTGGGCCAGGGGTAAACACCGGGGAGCTGTTTTTT.

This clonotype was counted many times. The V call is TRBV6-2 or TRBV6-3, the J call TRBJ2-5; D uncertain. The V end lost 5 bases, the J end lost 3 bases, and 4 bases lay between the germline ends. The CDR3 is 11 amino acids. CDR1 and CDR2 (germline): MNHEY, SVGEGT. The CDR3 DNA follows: TGTGCCAGCAGTGAGGAAGAGACCCAGTACTTC. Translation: CASSEEETQYF.

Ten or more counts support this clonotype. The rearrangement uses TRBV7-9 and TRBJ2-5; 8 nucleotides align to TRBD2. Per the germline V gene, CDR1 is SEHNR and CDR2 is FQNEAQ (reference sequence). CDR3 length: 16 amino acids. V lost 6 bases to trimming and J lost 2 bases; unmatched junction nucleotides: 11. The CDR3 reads CASRTSSGGRQETQYF. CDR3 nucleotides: TGTGCCAGCAGAACTTCAAGCGGGGGCCGGCAAGAGACCCAGTACTTC.

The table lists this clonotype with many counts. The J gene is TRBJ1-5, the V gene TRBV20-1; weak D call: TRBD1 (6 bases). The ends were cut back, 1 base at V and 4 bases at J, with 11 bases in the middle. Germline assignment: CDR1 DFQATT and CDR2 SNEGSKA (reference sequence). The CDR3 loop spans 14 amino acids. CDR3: CSARADRLNQPQHF. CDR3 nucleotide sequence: TGCAGTGCTAGAGCGGACAGACTTAATCAGCCCCAGCATTTT.